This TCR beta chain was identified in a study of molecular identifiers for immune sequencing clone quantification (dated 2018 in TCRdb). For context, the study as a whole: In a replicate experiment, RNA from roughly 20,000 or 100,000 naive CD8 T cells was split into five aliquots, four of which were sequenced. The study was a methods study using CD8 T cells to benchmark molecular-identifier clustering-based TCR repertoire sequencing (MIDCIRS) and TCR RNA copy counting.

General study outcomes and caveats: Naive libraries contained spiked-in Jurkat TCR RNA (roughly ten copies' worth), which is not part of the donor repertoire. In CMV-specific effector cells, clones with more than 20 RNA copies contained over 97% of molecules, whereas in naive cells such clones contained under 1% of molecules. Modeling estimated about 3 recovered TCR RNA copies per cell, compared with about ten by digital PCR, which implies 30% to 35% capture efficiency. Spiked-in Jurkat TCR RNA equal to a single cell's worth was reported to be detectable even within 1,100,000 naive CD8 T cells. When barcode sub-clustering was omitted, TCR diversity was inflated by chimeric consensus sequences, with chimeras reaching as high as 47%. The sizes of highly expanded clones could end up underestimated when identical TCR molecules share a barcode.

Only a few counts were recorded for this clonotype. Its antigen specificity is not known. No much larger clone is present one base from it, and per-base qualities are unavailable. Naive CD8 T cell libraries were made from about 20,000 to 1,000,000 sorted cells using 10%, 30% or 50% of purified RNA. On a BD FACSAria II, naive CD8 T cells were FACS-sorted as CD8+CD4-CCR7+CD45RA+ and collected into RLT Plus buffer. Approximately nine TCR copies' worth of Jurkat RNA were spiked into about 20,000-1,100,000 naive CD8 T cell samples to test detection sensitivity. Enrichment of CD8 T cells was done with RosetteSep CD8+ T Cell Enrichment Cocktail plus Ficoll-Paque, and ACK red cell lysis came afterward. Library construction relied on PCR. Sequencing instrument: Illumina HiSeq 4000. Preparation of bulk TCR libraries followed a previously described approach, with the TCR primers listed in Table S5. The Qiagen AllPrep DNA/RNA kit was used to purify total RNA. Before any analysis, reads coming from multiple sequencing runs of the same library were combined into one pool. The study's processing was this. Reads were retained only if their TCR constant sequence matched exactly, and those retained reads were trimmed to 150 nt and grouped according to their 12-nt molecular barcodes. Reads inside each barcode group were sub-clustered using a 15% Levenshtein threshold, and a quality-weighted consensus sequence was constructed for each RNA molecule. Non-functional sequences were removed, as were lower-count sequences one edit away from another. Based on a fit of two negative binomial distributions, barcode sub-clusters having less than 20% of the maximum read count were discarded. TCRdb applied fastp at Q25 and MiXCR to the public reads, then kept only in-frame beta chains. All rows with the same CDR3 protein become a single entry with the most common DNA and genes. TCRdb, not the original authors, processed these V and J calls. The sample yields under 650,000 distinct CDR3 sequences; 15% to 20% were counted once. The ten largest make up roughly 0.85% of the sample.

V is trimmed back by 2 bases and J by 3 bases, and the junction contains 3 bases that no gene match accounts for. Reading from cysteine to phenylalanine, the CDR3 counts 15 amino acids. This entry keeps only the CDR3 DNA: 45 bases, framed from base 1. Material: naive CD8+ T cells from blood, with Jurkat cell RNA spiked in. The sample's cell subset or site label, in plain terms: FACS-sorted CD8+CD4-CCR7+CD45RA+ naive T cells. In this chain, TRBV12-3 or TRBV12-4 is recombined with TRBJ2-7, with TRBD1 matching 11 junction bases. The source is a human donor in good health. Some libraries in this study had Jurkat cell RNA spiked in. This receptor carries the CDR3 CASSLRGTGGYEQYF. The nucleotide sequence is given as TGTGCCAGCAGTTTACGCGGGACAGGGGGCTACGAGCAGTACTTC.